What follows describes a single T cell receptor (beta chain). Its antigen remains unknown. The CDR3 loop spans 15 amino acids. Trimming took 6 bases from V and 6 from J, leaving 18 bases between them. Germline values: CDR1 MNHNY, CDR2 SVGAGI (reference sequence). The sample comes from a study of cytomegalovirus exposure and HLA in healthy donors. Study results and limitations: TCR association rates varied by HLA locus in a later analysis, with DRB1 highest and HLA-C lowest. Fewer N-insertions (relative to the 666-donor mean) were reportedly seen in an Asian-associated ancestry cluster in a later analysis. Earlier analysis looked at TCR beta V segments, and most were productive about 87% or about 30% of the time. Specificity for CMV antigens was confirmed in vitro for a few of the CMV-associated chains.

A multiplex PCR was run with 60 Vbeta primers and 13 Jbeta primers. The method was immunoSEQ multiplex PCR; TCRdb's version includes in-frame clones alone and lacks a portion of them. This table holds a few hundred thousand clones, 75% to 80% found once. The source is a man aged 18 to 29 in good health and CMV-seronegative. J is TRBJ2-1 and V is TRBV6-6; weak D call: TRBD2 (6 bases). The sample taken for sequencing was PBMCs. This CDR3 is CASSPGLRGFNEQFF. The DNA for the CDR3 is TGTGCCAGCAGCCCGGGACTCCGGGGGTTCAATGAGCAGTTCTTC.